This is a list of T cell receptor beta chains from one sample in a study of control samples from healthy donors and cancer patients. The table came from immunoSEQ multiplex PCR; TCRdb's copy has only in-frame clones and leaves some out. The sample has 84,000 or so clones; roughly 91% are singletons. Sequencing input: blood. The source is a man aged 50 to 59 in good health. Both conserved end residues are part of each CDR3. The D gene is left open where the match is weak. Not every row has a clone size; where given, it reads once, few, many or a size class.

D	J	size	V	DNA	CDR3
-	TRBJ1-2	-	TRBV6-5	TGTGCCAGCAGTTACGGGGGGCTGAAGGGCTACACCTTC	CASSYGGLKGYTF
-	TRBJ1-5	-	TRBV27	TGTGCCAGCAGTTTCTCTAGGGAACAGCCCCAGCATTTT	CASSFSREQPQHF
-	TRBJ1-5	few	TRBV24-1	TGTGCCACCAGCGCTTCCGGGACGCTTAGCAATCAGCCCCAGCATTTT	CATSASGTLSNQPQHF
-	TRBJ2-1	-	TRBV4-2	TGTGCCAGCAGTTCTACATTGAGCTCCTACAATGAGCAGTTCTTC	CASSSTLSSYNEQFF
-	TRBJ1-6	-	TRBV19	TGTGCCAGTAGTAGTACTAATTCACCCCTCCACTTT	CASSSTNSPLHF
TRBD2	TRBJ2-3	-	TRBV24-1	TGTGCCACCAGTGATCCAGCGGGGGGAGGGACAGATACGCAGTATTTT	CATSDPAGGGTDTQYF
TRBD1	TRBJ1-2	-	TRBV7-2	TGTGCCAGCAGCCCCCGGGACAGGATTGCCTATGGCTACACCTTC	CASSPRDRIAYGYTF
-	TRBJ2-7	-	TRBV10-2	TGCGCCAGCCGGATTCAGGATCCAGGCGAGCAGTACTTC	CASRIQDPGEQYF
TRBD1	TRBJ1-5	-	TRBV5-6	TGTGCCAGCAGTTCCCTCCGTACAGGGGGCAATCAGCCCCAGCATTTT	CASSSLRTGGNQPQHF
-	TRBJ1-1	-	TRBV11-2	TGTGCCAGCAGCTTAACCGGACAGAAAGGAGCTTTCTTT	CASSLTGQKGAFF
-	TRBJ2-5	-	TRBV27	TGTGCCAGCAGGCGGGGCGTTCAAGAGACCCAGTACTTC	CASRRGVQETQYF
TRBD1	TRBJ1-2	-	TRBV18	TGTGCCAGCTCACGATTCGGACAGGGGGCGCAGAGAGGGGACTATGGCTACACCTTC	CASSRFGQGAQRGDYGYTF
TRBD1	TRBJ1-1	-	TRBV6-6	TGTGCCAGCAGTTATCAGGGGGGTGAAGCTTTCTTT	CASSYQGGEAFF
TRBD1	TRBJ1-5	-	TRBV12-3/TRBV12-4	TGTGCCAGCACTCAGGGGGCGATTCAGCCCCAGCATTTT	CASTQGAIQPQHF
TRBD2	TRBJ2-7	-	TRBV6-6	TGTGCCAGCAGTCCTCCCCCGCAGCGGGGCTCCTACGAGCAGTACTTC	CASSPPPQRGSYEQYF
-	TRBJ1-2	-	TRBV10-3	TGTGCCATCAGTCCCCCCGGAGACTATGGCTACACCTTC	CAISPPGDYGYTF
-	TRBJ1-2	-	TRBV27	TGTGCCAGCAGGGCGACAGGAAACTATGGCTACACCTTC	CASRATGNYGYTF
TRBD1	TRBJ1-5	-	TRBV23-1	TGCGCCAGCAGTCCCTGGACAGGGTCGTTGGATCAGCCCCAGCATTTT	CASSPWTGSLDQPQHF
-	TRBJ2-3	-	TRBV5-1	TGCGCCAGCAGCTTCGGAGGTGGGTGGGCAGATACGCAGTATTTT	CASSFGGGWADTQYF
TRBD2	TRBJ2-7	-	TRBV6-1	TGTGCCAGCAGTGTTCTTTTGTGGCGGGGGGTATCCTACGAGCAGTACTTC	CASSVLLWRGVSYEQYF
-	TRBJ1-1	-	TRBV5-4	TGTGCCAGCAGCCCTCAGGGGATTGGTGAAGCTTTCTTT	CASSPQGIGEAFF
TRBD1	TRBJ2-3	few	TRBV4-3	TGCGCCAGCAGCCAAGATCTGAGGGGGCCAAGCACAGATACGCAGTATTTT	CASSQDLRGPSTDTQYF
-	TRBJ1-1	-	TRBV5-6	TGTGCCAGCAGCTTCGACAGTGAAGCTTTCTTT	CASSFDSEAFF
TRBD1	TRBJ1-5	-	TRBV19	TGTGCCAGTAGGGGGACAGGGAATCAGCCCCAGCATTTT	CASRGTGNQPQHF
-	TRBJ2-7	-	TRBV10-3	TGTGCCATCAGTGATAGGGCCAGGGAAAACGAGCAGTACTTC	CAISDRARENEQYF
-	TRBJ1-4	once	TRBV5-1	TGCGCCAGCAGCGCCGGGACGGTTACAACTAATGAAAAACTGTTTTTT	CASSAGTVTTNEKLFF
-	TRBJ1-4	-	TRBV19	TGTGCCAGTAGTATTTGGGGTGAAAAACTGTTTTTT	CASSIWGEKLFF
TRBD1	TRBJ1-2	-	TRBV12-3/TRBV12-4	TGTGCCAGCAGTCCATACAGGGGGGATGGCTACACCTTC	CASSPYRGDGYTF
-	TRBJ1-5	-	TRBV24-1	TGTGCCACCAGTGATTTAGGGACCTCTCAGCCCCAGCATTTT	CATSDLGTSQPQHF
TRBD1	TRBJ1-4	-	TRBV29-1	TGCAGCGTTGGGTTTGGGACAGGGGCCCTAGAAAAACTGTTTTTT	CSVGFGTGALEKLFF
-	TRBJ1-5	few	TRBV29-1	TGCAGCGTTGCCAGGGATAGCAATCAGCCCCAGCATTTT	CSVARDSNQPQHF